What follows are 9 T cell receptor beta chains derived from one specimen sequenced in a study of vaccination effects on CD4 cells after COVID-19. Using immunoSEQ multiplex PCR, the repertoire was profiled, and TCRdb retains in-frame clones only, with some absent. Here the sample spans tens of thousands of clones, 65% to 80% being singletons. For these receptors, no antigen is known. When ten to eleven days of culture had elapsed, CD4+ T cells were isolated. Participants got two doses of BNT162b2 or mRNA-1273 vaccine. Sample: CD4+ T cells from PBMCs cultured without peptide, taken after COVID-19 vaccination. The receptors were gathered from a human donor who received a COVID-19 vaccine.

The chain carries TRBV29-1 and TRBJ2-3; no firm D call. The CDR3 sequence is 12 residues long. Germline V gene lookup returns CDR1 SQVTM and CDR2 ANQGSEA. Trimming cost V 5 bases and J 1 base, with 7 bases left between them. The chain's CDR3 is CSVLVGTDTQYF. CDR3 DNA: TGCAGCGTTTTGGTAGGCACAGATACGCAGTATTTT.

This clone appeared a single time. The chain uses TRBV9 and TRBJ1-1; D is possibly TRBD1 (6 bases). Trimming shortened V by 4 bases and J by 3 bases, and 19 bases separated the two germline ends. CDR1 is SGDLS and CDR2 is YYNGEE in the germline V gene. The CDR3 is made up of 16 amino acids. The CDR3 nucleotides read TGTGCCAGCAGCCCCCGCCGGGGGGCGGGGGACACTGAAGCTTTCTTT. Translated: CASSPRRGAGDTEAFF.

This clone has a single count. The J gene is TRBJ2-2, the V gene TRBV4-1, with D possibly being TRBD1 (6 bases). Germline CDR1 is MGHRA and CDR2 is YSYEKL. The CDR3 loop spans 14 amino acids. The V end lost 4 bases, the J end lost 7 bases, and 13 bases lay between the germline ends. CDR3 in amino acids: CASSPRTVNGELFF. The CDR3 DNA reads TGCGCCAGCAGCCCGCGGACAGTTAACGGGGAGCTGTTTTTT.

This chain links TRBV6-1 with TRBJ1-2; D is perhaps TRBD1 (6 bases). The germline V and J ends were trimmed by 0 bases and 3 bases, with 14 bases remaining between them. CDR1 MNHNS and CDR2 SASEGT come from the germline V gene. This CDR3 is built from 16 residues. The CDR3, as DNA: TGTGCCAGCAGTGAAGCGCAGACAGGTCTCTACTATGGCTACACCTTC. It is translated as CASSEAQTGLYYGYTF.

This clone was seen a single time. The chain carries TRBV19 and TRBJ1-5; 8 bases align to TRBD1. Per germline, CDR1 LNHDA and CDR2 SQIVND (reference sequence). V trimming: 4 bases; J trimming: 1 base; junction bases outside the gene matches: 6. The CDR3 length is 16 residues. CDR3 sequence: CASSTRNRGSNQPQHF. The DNA of the CDR3 is TGTGCCAGTAGTACCCGGAACAGGGGGAGCAATCAGCCCCAGCATTTT.

V gene TRBV24-1 combines with J gene TRBJ1-5; possible D gene TRBD1, 5 bases. Trimming cost V 4 bases and J 0 bases, with 15 bases left between them. The CDR3 is 17 amino acids. Germline CDR1 KGHDR, CDR2 SFDVKD. The chain's CDR3 is CATSDQKTEFSNQPQHF. The CDR3 coding sequence is TGTGCCACCAGTGACCAGAAGACAGAGTTTAGCAATCAGCCCCAGCATTTT.

The rearrangement joins TRBV2 to TRBJ2-7, with TRBD2 as a possible D gene (5 bases). Trimming cost V 7 bases and J 4 bases, with 11 bases left between them. The CDR3 covers 12 residues. Germline V gene lookup returns CDR1 SNHLY and CDR2 FYNNEI. CDR3 region: CASNPGVYEQYV. CDR3 DNA sequence: TGTGCCAGCAACCCCGGGGTGTACGAGCAGTACGTC.

The genes are TRBV6-1 and TRBJ1-2; D possibly corresponds to TRBD1 (5 bases). CDR1 is MNHNS, CDR2 SASEGT, per germline. The V end was cut by 1 base, the J end by 5 bases, with 17 bases between. The CDR3 runs to 16 residues. CDR3 DNA: TGTGCCAGCAGTGAAGGACGGGACTCCCGACGGTATGGCTACACCTTC. It yields the protein CASSEGRDSRRYGYTF.

The chain couples TRBV30 to TRBJ1-3; no reliable D call. V dropped 5 bases and J dropped 2 bases, with 7 bases sitting between them. Germline V lookup: CDR1 GTSNPN, CDR2 SVGIG (reference sequence). This CDR3 is built from 12 residues. The CDR3 reads CAWAAAGNTIYF. CDR3 bases: TGTGCCTGGGCCGCCGCTGGAAACACCATATATTTT.